Below are 28 T cell receptor beta chains sequenced from a single sample in a study of OX40 agonist ivuxolimab in advanced cancers. The method was immunoSEQ multiplex PCR; TCRdb's version includes in-frame clones alone and lacks a portion of them. The sample lists under 60,000 clones, about 85% occurring once. Sample: CD4+ or CD8+ T cells sorted from blood, taken in a trial of the OX40 agonist ivuxolimab. Every receptor here comes from an adult with an advanced solid tumor such as melanoma, head and neck, liver or kidney cancer.

V usage is TRBV30 and J usage is TRBJ2-7; possibly TRBD1 for D (6 bases). The length of the CDR3 is 11 residues. CDR1 and CDR2 from the germline V gene are GTSNPN and SVGIG (reference sequence). Trimming stripped 4 bases from V and 3 bases from J, with 7 bases between. The CDR3 nucleotides are TGTGCCTGGACGGACAGCTACGAGCAGTACTTC. Amino acid sequence: CAWTDSYEQYF. Combining the CDR3 with reference TRBV30 and TRBJ2-7 gives the whole variable domain SQTIHQWPATLVQPVGSPLSLECTVEGTSNPNLYWYRQAAGRGLQLLFYSVGIGQISSEVPQNLSASRPQDRQFILSSKKLLLSDSGFYLCAWTDSYEQYFGPGTRLTVT.

This chain connects TRBV6-1 to TRBJ1-5; 8 positions agree with TRBD1. Germline CDR1 reads MNHNS; CDR2 reads SASEGT. V lost 1 base, J lost 5 bases, and 4 bases stayed unmatched. The CDR3 has 15 residues. The CDR3 DNA follows: TGTGCCAGCAGTGAAGGTGACAGGGGTTATCAGCCCCAGCATTTT. Its translation: CASSEGDRGYQPQHF.

This chain uses TRBV28 with TRBJ1-5; D gene uncertain. The length of the CDR3 is 17 residues. CDR1 MDHEN and CDR2 SYDVKM come from the germline V gene. Trimming stripped 5 bases from V and 4 bases from J, with 21 bases between. This CDR3 is CASSPVRYSQDNQPQHF. The CDR3 DNA follows: TGTGCCAGCAGTCCCGTTCGGTACTCCCAGGATAATCAGCCCCAGCATTTT.

This chain connects TRBV4-1 to TRBJ1-4; maybe TRBD1 (6 bases). The CDR3 is 20 amino acids. The V gene's germline CDR1 is MGHRA and CDR2 YSYEKL. The V and J ends lost 2 bases and 4 bases respectively, with 26 bases between them. The chain's CDR3 is CASSQPLIMGGEKGNEKLFF. The DNA for the CDR3 is TGCGCCAGCAGCCAACCGCTAATTATGGGGGGCGAGAAGGGTAATGAAAAACTGTTTTTT.

The chain employs TRBV7-9 and TRBJ1-1; possibly TRBD1 for D (6 bases). This CDR3 has 14 amino acids. V was shortened by 1 base and J by 0 bases, with 6 bases between the two germline ends. Germline V gene lookup returns CDR1 SEHNR and CDR2 FQNEAQ (reference sequence). CDR3 protein: CASSLGQVNTEAFF. Written as DNA, the CDR3 is TGTGCCAGCAGCTTAGGACAGGTGAACACTGAAGCTTTCTTT.

As regards this clone: A junction boundary mismatches the germline segment, possibly from a read error. The chain employs TRBV6-1 and TRBJ2-2; possible D gene TRBD1, 6 bases. Germline-derived CDR1 and CDR2 are MNHNS and SASEGT. The CDR3 has 14 amino acids. The CDR3 sequence is CTSRQEPDTGELFF. CDR3 DNA sequence: TGTACCAGCAGACAGGAGCCAGACACCGGGGAGCTGTTTTTT.

The chain recombines TRBV15 with TRBJ1-2; D remains unclear. The V and J ends lost 0 bases and 2 bases respectively, with 7 bases between them. CDR1 is LNHNV and CDR2 is YYDKDF in the germline V gene (reference sequence). The CDR3 runs to 14 residues. CDR3 amino acids: CATSRERANYGYTF. As DNA, the CDR3 is TGTGCCACCAGCAGAGAACGGGCGAACTATGGCTACACCTTC.

This clone was picked up one time. This chain connects TRBV28 to TRBJ1-5, with D uncertain. CDR1 MDHEN and CDR2 SYDVKM come from the germline V gene. The CDR3 is made up of 13 amino acids. Trimming pared 8 bases from V and 0 bases from J, leaving 8 bases between. In DNA, the CDR3 is TGTGCCAGCGGACTTTATAGCAATCAGCCCCAGCATTTT. Translation: CASGLYSNQPQHF.

This clone was counted only a few times. The V gene is TRBV28, the J gene TRBJ1-5; D unclear. The germline gives CDR1 MDHEN, CDR2 SYDVKM. This CDR3 comprises 15 residues. V was cut by 0 bases and J by 1 base, with 7 bases left in between. In nucleotides, the CDR3 is TGTGCCAGCAGTTTATGGCGGCAGAGCAATCAGCCCCAGCATTTT. It translates to CASSLWRQSNQPQHF.

The chain carries TRBV5-6 and TRBJ1-6; unclear D gene. The CDR3 runs to 14 residues. CDR1 SGHDT and CDR2 YYEEEE come from the germline V gene. V shed 7 bases and J shed 9 bases, with 17 bases lying between them. The CDR3 sequence: CASVAHSPISPLHF. The CDR3 bases are TGTGCCAGCGTAGCCCACAGCCCAATTTCACCCCTCCACTTT.

The V and J genes are TRBV4-1 and TRBJ2-5, with D hard to call. Between the trimmed V and J ends, which lost 0 bases and 5 bases, there was a span of 13 bases. This CDR3 has 15 residues. Germline V gene lookup returns CDR1 MGHRA and CDR2 YSYEKL. Here the CDR3 DNA reads TGCGCCAGCAGCCAAGACTTCAGTCCCGGGGAGACCCAGTACTTC. This encodes CASSQDFSPGETQYF.

The chain employs TRBV2 and TRBJ2-5; D unclear. Germline CDR1 reads SNHLY; CDR2 reads FYNNEI. V lost 8 bases and J 1 base, leaving 8 bases between the germline ends. The CDR3 length is 12 residues. The CDR3 nucleotides are TGTGCCAGCCTTAAAAGCCAAGAGACCCAGTACTTC. This codes for CASLKSQETQYF.

The CDR3 region has the DNA TGTGCCAGCAGTGGCTGGGAGGCTACGCAGTATTTT. Translating it yields CASSGWEATQYF. The gene calls are TRBV27 and TRBJ2-3, with D perhaps TRBD2 (6 bases). The CDR3 totals 12 residues. Trimming shortened V by 5 bases and J by 8 bases, and 11 bases separated the two germline ends. Germline assignment: CDR1 MNHEY and CDR2 SMNVEV (reference sequence).

The chain uses TRBV28 and TRBJ2-2, with D possibly matching TRBD1 (6 bases). Trimming removed 6 bases at V and 1 base at J, with 15 bases between. CDR1 and CDR2 from the germline V gene are MDHEN and SYDVKM. This CDR3 comprises 16 residues. This chain's CDR3 is CASSPPNRVNTGELFF. The CDR3 DNA is TGTGCCAGCAGCCCTCCCAACAGGGTGAACACCGGGGAGCTGTTTTTT.

The J gene is TRBJ2-1, the V gene TRBV9; D is uncertain. CDR3 length: 13 residues. The V end lost 4 bases, the J end lost 5 bases, and 10 bases lay between the germline ends. The germline CDR1 and CDR2 sequences are SGDLS and YYNGEE. CDR3 nucleotides: TGTGCCAGCAGCCCCTCCGGAAACAATGAGCAGTTCTTC. Its protein product is CASSPSGNNEQFF.

This rearrangement joins TRBV2 to TRBJ2-6, with D uncertain. V lost 4 bases to trimming and J lost 0 bases, with 4 bases between them. The CDR3 sequence is 14 residues long. CDR1 SNHLY and CDR2 FYNNEI come from the germline V gene. DNA of the CDR3: TGTGCCAGCAGTGGGGCCTCTGGGGCCAACGTCCTGACTTTC. This gives the protein CASSGASGANVLTF.

The chain recombines TRBV7-3 with TRBJ2-3, with D tentatively TRBD2 (7 bases). This CDR3 region has 16 residues. Germline V gives CDR1 SGHTA, CDR2 FQGTGA. V was pared by 1 base and J by 5 bases, with 16 bases between. CDR3 in DNA: TGTGCCAGCAGCTTAAGCGGGGGCCCGGGAGGAGATACGCAGTATTTT. It translates to CASSLSGGPGGDTQYF.

This chain connects TRBV27 to TRBJ1-4; no clear D. Germline V gives CDR1 MNHEY, CDR2 SMNVEV (reference sequence). V lost 4 bases, J lost 0 bases, and 6 bases lay in between. CDR3 length: 14 amino acids. Written as DNA, the CDR3 is TGTGCCAGCAGTTCGACCGCAACTAATGAAAAACTGTTTTTT. Residues: CASSSTATNEKLFF.

This clone was observed a single time. The CDR3 DNA reads TGTGCCATCAGTGGACAGATTAACACTGAAGCTTTCTTT. It yields the protein CAISGQINTEAFF. The chain couples TRBV10-3 to TRBJ1-1; TRBD1 is a possible D gene (5 bases). The V end lost 4 bases, the J end lost 2 bases, and 8 bases lay between the germline ends. The CDR3 is 13 amino acids. CDR1 ENHRY and CDR2 SYGVKD come from the germline V gene.

This chain uses TRBV28 with TRBJ1-5, with no clear D. With 2 bases removed from V and 0 bases from J, the gap between germline ends came to 2 bases. The CDR3 length is 13 residues. Germline loops: CDR1 MDHEN, CDR2 SYDVKM. CDR3 in amino acids: CASSLLSNQPQHF. The CDR3 bases are TGTGCCAGCAGTTTACTTAGCAATCAGCCCCAGCATTTT.

This rearrangement joins TRBV4-3 to TRBJ2-3; D is perhaps TRBD2 (5 bases). V was clipped by 1 base and J by 4 bases, with 15 bases between them. This CDR3 contains 16 residues. Germline assignment: CDR1 LGHNA and CDR2 YSLEER. The CDR3 sequence is CASSQGNRGWADTQYF. The CDR3 DNA sequence: TGCGCCAGCAGCCAAGGGAACCGAGGGTGGGCAGATACGCAGTATTTT.

The chain carries TRBV7-9 and TRBJ2-7, with a tentative D call TRBD1 (5 bases). V lost 0 bases, J lost 5 bases, and 17 bases lay in between. The CDR3 is made up of 16 amino acids. The germline V gene has CDR1 SEHNR and CDR2 FQNEAQ (reference sequence). Here the CDR3 reads CASSLALGVLIDEQYF. Written as DNA, the CDR3 is TGTGCCAGCAGCTTAGCTTTAGGGGTGCTAATCGACGAGCAGTACTTC.

The chain couples TRBV5-4 to TRBJ2-1; 7 positions match TRBD2. This CDR3 spans 15 amino acids. Germline-derived CDR1 and CDR2 are SGHNT and YYREEE (reference sequence). The ends lost 2 bases at V and 7 bases at J; junction bases unmatched: 9. The CDR3, as DNA: TGTGCCAGCAGCTTTTGGGACTACCCTGGGAATGAGCAGTTCTTC. This encodes CASSFWDYPGNEQFF.

This chain joins TRBV7-2 and TRBJ2-3; 8 bases fit TRBD2. The V gene end was trimmed by 4 bases and the J gene end by 4 bases; junction bases not matched to a gene: 4. Germline CDR1 and CDR2: SGHTA and FQGNSA. The CDR3 is made up of 14 amino acids. This CDR3 reads CASSSSGGPDTQYF. In DNA, the CDR3 is TGTGCCAGCAGCTCGTCGGGGGGGCCAGATACGCAGTATTTT.

The genes are TRBV5-4 and TRBJ2-7; unclear D gene. V was shortened by 1 base and J by 7 bases, with 15 bases between the two germline ends. Germline-derived CDR1 and CDR2 are SGHNT and YYREEE (reference sequence). The CDR3 has 14 amino acids. CDR3 nucleotides: TGTGCCAGCAGCTTGAGATTAGAACCGCAAGAGCAGTACTTC. Protein product: CASSLRLEPQEQYF.

V usage is TRBV7-6 and J usage is TRBJ2-1; D is unclear. V was pared by 6 bases and J by 0 bases, with 12 bases between. This CDR3 is 15 amino acids long. From germline, CDR1 is SGHVS and CDR2 FNYEAQ. CDR3 sequence (DNA): TGTGCCAGCAGAGAAGACTTGAACTCCTACAATGAGCAGTTCTTC. Translated, it gives CASREDLNSYNEQFF.

The chain carries TRBV10-3 and TRBJ2-5, with a possible D match to TRBD1 (6 bases). The V gene lost 5 bases and the J gene lost 5 bases, with 12 bases spanning the gap. The CDR3 consists of 13 residues. CDR1 is ENHRY and CDR2 is SYGVKD in the germline V gene. This chain's CDR3 is CAISREGGETQYF. In nucleotides, the CDR3 is TGTGCCATCAGTAGAGAAGGGGGTGAGACCCAGTACTTC.

The chain has TRBV27 and TRBJ2-5; 7 positions match TRBD1. The germline V gene encodes CDR1 MNHEY and CDR2 SMNVEV (reference sequence). V dropped 4 bases and J dropped 1; count of bases not matched to a gene: 3. This CDR3 spans 14 amino acids. The CDR3 coding sequence is TGTGCCAGCAGTTCCCGGGACAGCCAAGAGACCCAGTACTTC. Translating it yields CASSSRDSQETQYF.